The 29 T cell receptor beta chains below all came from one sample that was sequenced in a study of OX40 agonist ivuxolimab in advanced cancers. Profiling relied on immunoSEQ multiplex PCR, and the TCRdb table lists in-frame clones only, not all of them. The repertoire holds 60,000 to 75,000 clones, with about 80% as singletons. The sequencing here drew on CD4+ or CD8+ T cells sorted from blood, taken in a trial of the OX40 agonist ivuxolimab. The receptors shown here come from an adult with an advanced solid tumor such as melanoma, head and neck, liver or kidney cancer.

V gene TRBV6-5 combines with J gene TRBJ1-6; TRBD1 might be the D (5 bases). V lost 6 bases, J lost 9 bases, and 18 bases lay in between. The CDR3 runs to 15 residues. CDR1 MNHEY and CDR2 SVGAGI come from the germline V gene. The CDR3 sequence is CASRVPGGRSSPLHF. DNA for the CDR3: TGTGCCAGCAGAGTCCCGGGGGGAAGAAGTTCACCCCTCCACTTT.

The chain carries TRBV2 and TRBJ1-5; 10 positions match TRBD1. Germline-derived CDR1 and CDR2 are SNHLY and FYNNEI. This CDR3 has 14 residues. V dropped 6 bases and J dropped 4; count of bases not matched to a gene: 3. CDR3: CASSGTGENQPQHF. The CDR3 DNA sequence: TGTGCCAGCAGCGGGACAGGGGAAAATCAGCCCCAGCATTTT. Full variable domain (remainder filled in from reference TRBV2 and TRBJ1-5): EPEVTQTPSHQVTQMGQEVILRCVPISNHLYFYWYRQILGQKVEFLVSFYNNEISEKSEIFDDQFSVERPDGSNFTLKIRSTKLEDSAMYFCASSGTGENQPQHFGDGTRLSIL.

The CDR3 sequence: CASSLGQDGTEAFF. CDR3 DNA sequence: TGTGCCAGCAGCCTAGGACAGGACGGCACTGAAGCTTTCTTT. This sequence joins TRBV7-9 and TRBJ1-1; 7 bases fit TRBD1. Germline V gene data show CDR1 as SEHNR and CDR2 as FQNEAQ (reference sequence). The trim removed 5 bases at V and 4 bases at J, leaving 7 bases unmatched. The CDR3 length is 14 residues.

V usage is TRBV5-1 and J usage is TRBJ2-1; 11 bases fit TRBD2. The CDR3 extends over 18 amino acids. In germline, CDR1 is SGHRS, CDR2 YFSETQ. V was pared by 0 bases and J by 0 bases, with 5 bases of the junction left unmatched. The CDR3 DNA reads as TGCGCCAGCAGCTTGGATGGGACTAGCGGAAGCTCCTACAATGAGCAGTTCTTC. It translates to CASSLDGTSGSSYNEQFF.

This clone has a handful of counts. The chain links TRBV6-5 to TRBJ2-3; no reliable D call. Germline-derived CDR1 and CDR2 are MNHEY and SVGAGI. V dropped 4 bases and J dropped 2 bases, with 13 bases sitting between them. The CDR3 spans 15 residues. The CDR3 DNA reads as TGTGCCAGCAGTTGGCAGATGGGGTCCACAGATACGCAGTATTTT. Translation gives CASSWQMGSTDTQYF.

CDR3: CASSPSYNEQFF. The CDR3 DNA follows: TGTGCCAGCAGCCCCTCTTACAATGAGCAGTTCTTC. V and J are TRBV9 and TRBJ2-1; the D is unclear. The germline V and J ends were trimmed by 4 bases and 4 bases, with 6 bases remaining between them. CDR3 length: 12 residues. The V gene's germline CDR1 is SGDLS and CDR2 YYNGEE.

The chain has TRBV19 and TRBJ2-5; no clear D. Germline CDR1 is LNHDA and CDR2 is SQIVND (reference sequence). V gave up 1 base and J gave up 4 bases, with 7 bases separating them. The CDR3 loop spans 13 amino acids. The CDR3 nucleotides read TGTGCCAGTAGTATAGGGGCAACAGAGACCCAGTACTTC. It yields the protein CASSIGATETQYF.

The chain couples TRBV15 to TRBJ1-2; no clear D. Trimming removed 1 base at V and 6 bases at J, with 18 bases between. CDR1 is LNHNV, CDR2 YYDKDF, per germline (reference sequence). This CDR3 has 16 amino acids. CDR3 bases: TGTGCCACCAGCAGAGGTCCCGCGACCCTGGGCCATGGCTACACCTTC. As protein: CATSRGPATLGHGYTF.

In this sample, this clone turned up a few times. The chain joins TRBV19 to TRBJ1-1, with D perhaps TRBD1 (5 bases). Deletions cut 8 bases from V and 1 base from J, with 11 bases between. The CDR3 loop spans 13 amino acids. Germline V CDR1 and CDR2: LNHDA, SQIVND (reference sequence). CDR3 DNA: TGTGCCAGTGCGGAGGGGAGGAACACTGAAGCTTTCTTT. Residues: CASAEGRNTEAFF.

The CDR3 loop reads CASSVWGQGIQPQHF. As DNA, the CDR3 is TGTGCCAGTAGTGTGTGGGGGCAGGGTATTCAGCCCCAGCATTTT. The chain joins TRBV19 to TRBJ1-5, with D maybe TRBD1 (6 bases). The CDR3 extends over 15 amino acids. Looked up from germline, CDR1 is LNHDA and CDR2 is SQIVND (reference sequence). V lost 5 bases to trimming and J lost 6 bases, with 17 bases between them.

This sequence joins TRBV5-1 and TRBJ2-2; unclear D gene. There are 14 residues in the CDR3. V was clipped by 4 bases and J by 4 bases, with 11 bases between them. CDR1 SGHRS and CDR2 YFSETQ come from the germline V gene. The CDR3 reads CASSHKPGTGELFF. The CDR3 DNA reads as TGCGCCAGCAGCCACAAACCCGGCACCGGGGAGCTGTTTTTT.

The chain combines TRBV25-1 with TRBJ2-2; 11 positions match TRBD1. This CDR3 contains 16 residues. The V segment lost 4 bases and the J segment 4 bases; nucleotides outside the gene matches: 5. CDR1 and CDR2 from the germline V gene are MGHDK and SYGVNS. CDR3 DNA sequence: TGTGCCAGCAGTGGCGGACAGGGGGCGATCACCGGGGAGCTGTTTTTT. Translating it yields CASSGGQGAITGELFF.

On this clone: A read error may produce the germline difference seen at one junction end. As DNA, the CDR3 is TGCAGCGTTAAAGACAGGGGAGCAGATACGCAGTATTTT. Its translation is CSVKDRGADTQYF. The J gene is TRBJ2-3, the V gene TRBV29-1; 8 nucleotides line up with TRBD1. The CDR3 is made up of 13 amino acids. From germline, CDR1 is SQVTM and CDR2 ANQGSEA.

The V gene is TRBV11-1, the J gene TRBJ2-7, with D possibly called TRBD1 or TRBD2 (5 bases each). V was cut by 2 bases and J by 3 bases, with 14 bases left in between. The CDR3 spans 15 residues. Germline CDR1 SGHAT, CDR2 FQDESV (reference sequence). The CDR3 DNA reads TGTGCCAGCAGCTTATCCGGGACGGGATACTACGAGCAGTACTTC. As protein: CASSLSGTGYYEQYF.

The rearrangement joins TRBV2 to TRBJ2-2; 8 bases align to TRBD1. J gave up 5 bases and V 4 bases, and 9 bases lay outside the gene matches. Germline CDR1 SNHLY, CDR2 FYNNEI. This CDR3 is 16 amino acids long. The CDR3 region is CASSADFQGATGELFF. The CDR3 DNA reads TGTGCCAGCAGTGCCGATTTCCAGGGGGCGACCGGGGAGCTGTTTTTT.

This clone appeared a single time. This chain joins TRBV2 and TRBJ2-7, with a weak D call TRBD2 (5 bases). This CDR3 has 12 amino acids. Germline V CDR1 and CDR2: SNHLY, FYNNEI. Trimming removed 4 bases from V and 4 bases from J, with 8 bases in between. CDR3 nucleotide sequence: TGTGCCAGCAGTGTCTCGGGGTACGAGCAGTACTTC. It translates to CASSVSGYEQYF. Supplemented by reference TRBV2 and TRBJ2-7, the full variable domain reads EPEVTQTPSHQVTQMGQEVILRCVPISNHLYFYWYRQILGQKVEFLVSFYNNEISEKSEIFDDQFSVERPDGSNFTLKIRSTKLEDSAMYFCASSVSGYEQYFGPGTRLTVT.

In DNA, the CDR3 is TGCGCCAGCAGCCAGCCTGTAGCGGGGGGTCCCTACAATGAGCAGTTCTTC. Translated: CASSQPVAGGPYNEQFF. The rearrangement uses TRBV4-1 and TRBJ2-1; 10 bases are a match to TRBD2. The CDR3 covers 17 residues. CDR1 MGHRA and CDR2 YSYEKL come from the germline V gene. Trimming removed 3 bases from V and 2 bases from J; junction bases left unmatched: 7.

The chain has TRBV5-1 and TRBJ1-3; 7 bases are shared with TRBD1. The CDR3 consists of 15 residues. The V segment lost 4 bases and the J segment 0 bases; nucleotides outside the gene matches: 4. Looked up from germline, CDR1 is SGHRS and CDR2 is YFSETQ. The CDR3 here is CASSLAGGSGNTIYF. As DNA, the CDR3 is TGCGCCAGCAGCCTCGCAGGGGGCTCTGGAAACACCATATATTTT.

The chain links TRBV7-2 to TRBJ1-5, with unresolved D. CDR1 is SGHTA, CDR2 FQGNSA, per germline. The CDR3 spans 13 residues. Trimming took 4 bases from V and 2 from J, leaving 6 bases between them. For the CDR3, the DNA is TGTGCCAGCAGCTCCCAGGGCAATCAGCCCCAGCATTTT. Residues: CASSSQGNQPQHF.

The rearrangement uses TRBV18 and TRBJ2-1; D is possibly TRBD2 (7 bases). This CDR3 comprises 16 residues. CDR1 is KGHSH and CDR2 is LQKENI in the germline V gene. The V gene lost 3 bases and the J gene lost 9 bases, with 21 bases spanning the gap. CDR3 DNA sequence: TGTGCCAGCTCACCCCTCGGTCGCGGGGGCCCGGCTGAGCAGTTCTTC. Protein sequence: CASSPLGRGGPAEQFF.

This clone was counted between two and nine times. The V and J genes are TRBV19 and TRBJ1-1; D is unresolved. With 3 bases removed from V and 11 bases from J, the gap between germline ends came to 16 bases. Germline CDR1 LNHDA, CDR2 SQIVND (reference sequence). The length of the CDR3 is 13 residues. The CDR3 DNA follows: TGTGCCAGTAGTATCCCCACCTCCTTTTTGGCTTTCTTT. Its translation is CASSIPTSFLAFF.

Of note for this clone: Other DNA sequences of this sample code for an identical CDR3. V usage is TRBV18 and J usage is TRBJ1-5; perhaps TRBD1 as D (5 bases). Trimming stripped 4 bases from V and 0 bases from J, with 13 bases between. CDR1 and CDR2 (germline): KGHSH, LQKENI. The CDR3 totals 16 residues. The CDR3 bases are TGTGCCAGCTCACAGGGGACTACTAATAGCAATCAGCCCCAGCATTTT. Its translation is CASSQGTTNSNQPQHF.

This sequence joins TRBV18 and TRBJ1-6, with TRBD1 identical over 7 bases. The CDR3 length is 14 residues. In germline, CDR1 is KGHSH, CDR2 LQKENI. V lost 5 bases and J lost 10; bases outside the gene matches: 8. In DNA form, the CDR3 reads TGTGCCAGCTCATTCGGACAGGAAGGATCACCCCTCCACTTT. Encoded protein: CASSFGQEGSPLHF.

As DNA, the CDR3 is TGTGCCAGCAGCCAAGTGAGAGGGGCGGGTGGAGAAAAACTGTTTTTT. Protein: CASSQVRGAGGEKLFF. The chain combines TRBV14 with TRBJ1-4; a weak D match, TRBD1 (5 bases). The CDR3 runs 16 residues. Per the germline V gene, CDR1 is SGHDN and CDR2 is FVKESK. Trimming stripped 1 base from V and 8 bases from J, with 17 bases between.

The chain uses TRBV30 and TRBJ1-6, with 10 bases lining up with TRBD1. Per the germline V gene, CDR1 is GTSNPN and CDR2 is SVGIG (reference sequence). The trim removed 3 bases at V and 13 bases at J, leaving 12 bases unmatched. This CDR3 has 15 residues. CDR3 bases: TGTGCCTGGAGGAACCCCGGGACAGGGGATTTGCCCCTCCACTTT. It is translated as CAWRNPGTGDLPLHF.

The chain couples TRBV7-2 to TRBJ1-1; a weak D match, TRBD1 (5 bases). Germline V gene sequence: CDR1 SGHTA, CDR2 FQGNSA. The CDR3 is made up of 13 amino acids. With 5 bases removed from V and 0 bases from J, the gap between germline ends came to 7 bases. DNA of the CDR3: TGTGCCAGCAGCCAACAGGTGAACACTGAAGCTTTCTTT. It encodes CASSQQVNTEAFF.

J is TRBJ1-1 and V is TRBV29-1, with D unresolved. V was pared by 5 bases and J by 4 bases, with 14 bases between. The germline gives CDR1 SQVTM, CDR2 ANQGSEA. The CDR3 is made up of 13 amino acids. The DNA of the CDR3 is TGCAGCGTTCACCCGAACAGTTTCACTGAAGCTTTCTTT. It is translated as CSVHPNSFTEAFF. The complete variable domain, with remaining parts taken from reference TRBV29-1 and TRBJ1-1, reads SAVISQKPSRDICQRGTSLTIQCQVDSQVTMMFWYRQQPGQSLTLIATANQGSEATYESGFVIDKFPISRPNLTFSTLTVSNMSPEDSSIYLCSVHPNSFTEAFFGQGTRLTVV.

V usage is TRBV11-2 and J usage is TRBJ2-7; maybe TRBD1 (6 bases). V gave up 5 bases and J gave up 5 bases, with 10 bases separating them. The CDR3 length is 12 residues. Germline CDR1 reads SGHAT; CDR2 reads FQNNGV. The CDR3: CASSPQGNEQYF. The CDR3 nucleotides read TGTGCCAGCAGCCCACAGGGAAACGAGCAGTACTTC.

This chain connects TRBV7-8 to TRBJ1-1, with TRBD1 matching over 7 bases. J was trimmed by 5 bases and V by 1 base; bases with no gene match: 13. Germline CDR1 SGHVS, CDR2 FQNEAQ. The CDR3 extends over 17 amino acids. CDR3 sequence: CASSLGLAGGAGTEAFF. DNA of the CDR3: TGTGCCAGCAGCTTAGGGCTCGCAGGGGGGGCAGGAACTGAAGCTTTCTTT.